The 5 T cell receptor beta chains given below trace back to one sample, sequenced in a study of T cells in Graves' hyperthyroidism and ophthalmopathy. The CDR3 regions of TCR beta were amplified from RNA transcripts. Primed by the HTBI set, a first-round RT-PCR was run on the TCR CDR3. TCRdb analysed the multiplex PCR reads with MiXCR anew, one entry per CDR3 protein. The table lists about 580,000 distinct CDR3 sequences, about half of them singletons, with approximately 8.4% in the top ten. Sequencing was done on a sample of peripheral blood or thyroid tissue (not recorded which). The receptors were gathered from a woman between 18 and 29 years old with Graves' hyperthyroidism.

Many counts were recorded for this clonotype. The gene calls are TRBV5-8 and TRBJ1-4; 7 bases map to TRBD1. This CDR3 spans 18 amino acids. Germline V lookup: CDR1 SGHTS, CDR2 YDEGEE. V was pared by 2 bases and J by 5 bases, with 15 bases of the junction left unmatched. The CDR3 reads CASSFRDSLRSTNEKLFF. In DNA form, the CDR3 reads TGTGCCAGCAGCTTCCGGGACAGCCTAAGGAGTACAAATGAAAAACTGTTTTTT.

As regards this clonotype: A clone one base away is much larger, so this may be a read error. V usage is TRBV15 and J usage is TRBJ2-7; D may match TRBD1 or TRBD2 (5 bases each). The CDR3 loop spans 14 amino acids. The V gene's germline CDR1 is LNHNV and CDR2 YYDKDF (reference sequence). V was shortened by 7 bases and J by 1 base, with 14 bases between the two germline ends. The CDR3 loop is CATKLGTNSYEQYF. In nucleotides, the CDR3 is TGTGCCACCAAATTGGGGACGAATTCCTACGAGCAGTACTTC.

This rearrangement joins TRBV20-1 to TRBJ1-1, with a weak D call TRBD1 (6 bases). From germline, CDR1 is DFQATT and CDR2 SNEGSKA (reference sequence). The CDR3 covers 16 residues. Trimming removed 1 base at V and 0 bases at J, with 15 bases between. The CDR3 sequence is CSARAGAGALNTEAFF. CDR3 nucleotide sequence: TGCAGTGCTAGAGCGGGGGCTGGGGCCTTGAACACTGAAGCTTTCTTT.

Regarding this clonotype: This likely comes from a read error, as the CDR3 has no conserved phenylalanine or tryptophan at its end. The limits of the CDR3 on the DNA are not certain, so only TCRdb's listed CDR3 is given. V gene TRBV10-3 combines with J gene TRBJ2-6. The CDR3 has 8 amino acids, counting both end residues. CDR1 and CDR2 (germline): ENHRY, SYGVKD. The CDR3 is CAISPQTS.

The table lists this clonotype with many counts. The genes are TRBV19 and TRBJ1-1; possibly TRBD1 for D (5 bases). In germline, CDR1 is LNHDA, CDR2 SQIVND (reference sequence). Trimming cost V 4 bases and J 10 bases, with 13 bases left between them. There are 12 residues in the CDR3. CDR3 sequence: CASSKLRETAFF. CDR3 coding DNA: TGTGCCAGTAGTAAGCTCAGGGAGACAGCTTTCTTT.